These T cell receptor beta chains were read from a single sample in a study of cytomegalovirus exposure and HLA in healthy donors. TCRdb keeps only in-frame clones here, not all; method: immunoSEQ multiplex PCR. In the table there are under 200,000 clones, around nine tenths of which are singletons. The sequencing sample was made of PBMCs. These receptors were taken from a woman aged 18-29 years in good health and CMV-seronegative. Both conserved end residues are part of each CDR3. D genes are given only for firm matches. For some rows the clone size is stated as once, few or many, or as a class when expanded; others skip it.

CDR3: CASSYGGVWGTEAFF; DNA: TGTGCCAGCAGTTATGGGGGGGTGTGGGGCACTGAAGCTTTCTTT; V: TRBV27; D: -; size: -; length: 15; J: TRBJ1-1
CDR3: CASSLQVQETQYF; DNA: TGCGCCAGCAGCCTGCAGGTCCAAGAGACCCAGTACTTC; V: TRBV5-1; D: -; size: once; length: 13; J: TRBJ2-5
CDR3: CASSAVGHYEQYF; DNA: TGTGCCAGCAGTGCCGTCGGTCACTACGAGCAGTACTTC; V: TRBV2; D: -; size: few; length: 13; J: TRBJ2-7
CDR3: CAWSVDPVQGYEQYF; DNA: TGTGCCTGGAGTGTAGACCCCGTACAGGGCTACGAGCAGTACTTC; V: TRBV30; D: -; size: -; length: 15; J: TRBJ2-7
CDR3: CASERNSYNEQFF; DNA: TGTGCCAGCGAGCGGAACTCCTACAATGAGCAGTTCTTC; V: TRBV6-1; D: -; size: -; length: 13; J: TRBJ2-1
CDR3: CASSEALNRPYGYTF; DNA: TGTGCCAGCAGTGAAGCGCTTAACAGGCCCTATGGCTACACCTTC; V: TRBV6-1; D: -; size: -; length: 15; J: TRBJ1-2
CDR3: CSVIRGLRAGRYSRFF; DNA: TGCAGCGTTATCAGGGGTCTTCGAGCGGGGAGATATAGTCGGTTCTTC; V: TRBV29-1; D: -; size: -; length: 16; J: TRBJ2-1
CDR3: CASSHWGQGRTEAFF; DNA: TGTGCCAGCAGCCATTGGGGACAGGGAAGGACTGAAGCTTTCTTT; V: TRBV7-6; D: TRBD1; size: -; length: 15; J: TRBJ1-1
CDR3: CASSYGSADYGYTF; DNA: TGTGCCAGCAGTTACGGTTCAGCGGACTATGGCTACACCTTC; V: TRBV6-5; D: -; size: -; length: 14; J: TRBJ1-2
CDR3: CASSLAMASRRNSPLHF; DNA: TGTGCCAGCAGCTTAGCGATGGCCTCCCGCAGGAATTCACCCCTCCACTTT; V: TRBV7-2; D: -; size: -; length: 17; J: TRBJ1-6
CDR3: CASTETGGSGNTIYF; DNA: TGTGCCAGTACCGAGACAGGGGGCTCTGGAAACACCATATATTTT; V: TRBV19; D: TRBD1; size: -; length: 15; J: TRBJ1-3
CDR3: CASSPPPGNTEAFF; DNA: TGTGCCAGCAGCCCACCTCCGGGGAACACTGAAGCTTTCTTT; V: TRBV7-9; D: -; size: -; length: 14; J: TRBJ1-1
CDR3: CASTWDRGGTEAFF; DNA: TGTGCCAGTACCTGGGACAGGGGTGGCACTGAAGCTTTCTTT; V: TRBV19; D: TRBD1; size: -; length: 14; J: TRBJ1-1
CDR3: CAWGTSGGSGELFF; DNA: TGTGCCTGGGGGACTAGCGGGGGGTCCGGGGAGCTGTTTTTT; V: TRBV30; D: TRBD2; size: -; length: 14; J: TRBJ2-2
CDR3: CASSLVLGDGYTF; DNA: TGTGCCAGCAGCTTAGTTTTGGGAGATGGCTACACCTTC; V: TRBV11-2; D: -; size: -; length: 13; J: TRBJ1-2
CDR3: CATTLGSGTEAFF; DNA: TGTGCCACCACCCTTGGGTCCGGGACTGAAGCTTTCTTT; V: TRBV15; D: -; size: -; length: 13; J: TRBJ1-1
CDR3: CASSGTSGRGSEQYF; DNA: TGTGCCAGCAGCGGGACTAGCGGGAGAGGGTCCGAGCAGTACTTC; V: TRBV9; D: TRBD2; size: -; length: 15; J: TRBJ2-7
CDR3: CASSGSGGSSYEQYF; DNA: TGTGCCAGCAGTGGGAGCGGGGGTTCTTCCTACGAGCAGTACTTC; V: TRBV6-1; D: TRBD2; size: -; length: 15; J: TRBJ2-7
CDR3: CASQRNHRVNEQFF; DNA: TGTGCCAGTCAAAGGAACCACAGGGTTAATGAGCAGTTCTTC; V: TRBV19; D: -; size: -; length: 14; J: TRBJ2-1
CDR3: CASSISSWNTEAFF; DNA: TGTGCCAGTAGTATCTCCAGTTGGAACACTGAAGCTTTCTTT; V: TRBV19; D: -; size: -; length: 14; J: TRBJ1-1
CDR3: CASSEGAGGSSGGAYEQYF; DNA: TGTGCCAGCAGTGAAGGGGCAGGGGGAAGCTCCGGGGGGGCTTACGAGCAGTACTTC; V: TRBV2; D: -; size: -; length: 19; J: TRBJ2-7
CDR3: CASSFGEDTQYF; DNA: TGTGCCAGCAGCTTCGGGGAGGATACGCAGTATTTT; V: TRBV5-6; D: -; size: -; length: 12; J: TRBJ2-3
CDR3: CASSFQPLEEQPQHF; DNA: TGTGCCAGCAGTTTCCAGCCCCTAGAGGAGCAGCCCCAGCATTTT; V: TRBV28; D: -; size: -; length: 15; J: TRBJ1-5
CDR3: CASSEGSGGFAGELFF; DNA: TGTGCCAGCAGTGAAGGGAGCGGGGGCTTTGCCGGGGAGCTGTTTTTT; V: TRBV6-1; D: TRBD2; size: -; length: 16; J: TRBJ2-2
CDR3: CASQDRGNYGYTF; DNA: TGTGCCAGTCAGGACAGGGGAAACTATGGCTACACCTTC; V: TRBV19; D: TRBD1; size: -; length: 13; J: TRBJ1-2
CDR3: CASSPRGGTDTQYF; DNA: TGTGCCAGCTCACCGCGGGGAGGCACAGATACGCAGTATTTT; V: TRBV18; D: -; size: -; length: 14; J: TRBJ2-3
CDR3: CASSQPGAEAFF; DNA: TGCGCCAGCAGCCAACCAGGCGCTGAAGCTTTCTTT; V: TRBV4-1; D: -; size: -; length: 12; J: TRBJ1-1
CDR3: CASSKLPGQGGQPQHF; DNA: TGTGCCAGCAGCAAGTTGCCGGGACAGGGAGGCCAGCCCCAGCATTTT; V: TRBV2; D: TRBD1; size: -; length: 16; J: TRBJ1-5
CDR3: CASYGSGPGQGFGELFF; DNA: TGTGCCAGCTACGGGTCGGGTCCGGGACAGGGGTTCGGGGAGCTGTTTTTT; V: TRBV28; D: TRBD1; size: once; length: 17; J: TRBJ2-2
CDR3: CASKGLANTEAFF; DNA: TGTGCCAGCAAAGGCCTAGCGAACACTGAAGCTTTCTTT; V: TRBV28; D: -; size: once; length: 13; J: TRBJ1-1
CDR3: CSVGYGQAGETQYF; DNA: TGCAGCGTGGGCTATGGACAGGCCGGGGAGACCCAGTACTTC; V: TRBV29-1; D: TRBD1; size: -; length: 14; J: TRBJ2-5
CDR3: CASSPPLGANEQFF; DNA: TGTGCCAGCTCACCACCGCTCGGAGCCAATGAGCAGTTCTTC; V: TRBV18; D: -; size: -; length: 14; J: TRBJ2-1
CDR3: CAFDRVNNEQYF; DNA: TGTGCCTTCGACAGGGTCAACAACGAGCAGTACTTC; V: TRBV30; D: TRBD1; size: -; length: 12; J: TRBJ2-7
CDR3: CASKQGAVSAEAFF; DNA: TGTGCCAGCAAGCAGGGGGCTGTATCTGCTGAAGCTTTCTTT; V: TRBV27; D: TRBD1; size: -; length: 14; J: TRBJ1-1
CDR3: CASLYGREGRKNEQFF; DNA: TGTGCCAGCCTTTATGGCCGCGAGGGCAGGAAGAATGAGCAGTTCTTC; V: TRBV7-9; D: -; size: -; length: 16; J: TRBJ2-1
CDR3: CASSLGGFGNTQYF; DNA: TGTGCCAGCAGCTTAGGAGGGTTCGGGAATACGCAGTATTTT; V: TRBV7-8; D: -; size: -; length: 14; J: TRBJ2-3
CDR3: CASSPHPLPYEQYF; DNA: TGTGCCAGCAGTCCCCACCCACTCCCCTACGAGCAGTACTTC; V: TRBV28; D: -; size: -; length: 14; J: TRBJ2-7